A single sample gave rise to the 14 T cell receptor beta chains below, sequenced in a study of naive and memory T cell subsets. Study-level points and caveats: Especially in CD8 cells, naive repertoires contained a few larger clonotypes, possibly CD45RA-re-expressing memory cells.

The beta constant-region primer was an equimolar mix of two oligonucleotides covering TRBC1 and TRBC2. Nested alpha and beta constant-region primers with the SP2 primer drove four PCR rounds on ligated cDNA. TCRdb passed the UMI-ligation and nested PCR reads through MiXCR, listing each CDR3 protein once. The sample lists around 160,000 distinct CDR3 sequences, under 25% occurring once. These receptors lack a known antigen. Sequencing input: naive CD4+ T cells from blood. These receptor sequences come from a human donor in good health.

V usage is TRBV6-6 and J usage is TRBJ1-1; no clear D. The CDR3 spans 15 residues. The V and J ends lost 6 bases and 5 bases respectively, with 19 bases between them. Germline lookup yields CDR1 MNHNY and CDR2 SVGAGI (reference sequence). DNA for the CDR3: TGTGCCAGCAGCCCCGCCTTTTCAGGCGGAACTGAAGCTTTCTTT. Amino acids: CASSPAFSGGTEAFF.

This clonotype came up a few times. The V gene is TRBV20-1, the J gene TRBJ2-5; no clear D gene. The CDR3 runs 16 residues. The V end was cut by 0 bases, the J end by 0 bases, with 14 bases between. The germline CDR1 and CDR2 sequences are DFQATT and SNEGSKA (reference sequence). This chain's CDR3 is CSARDLSEAHQETQYF. DNA for the CDR3: TGCAGTGCTAGAGATCTGTCAGAAGCTCACCAAGAGACCCAGTACTTC.

The genes are TRBV11-2 and TRBJ1-1, with a possible D match to TRBD1 (5 bases). V gave up 1 base and J gave up 1 base, with 7 bases separating them. The germline V gene has CDR1 SGHAT and CDR2 FQNNGV. This CDR3 is built from 14 residues. For the CDR3, the DNA is TGTGCCAGCAGCTTAGGAGACAGGAACACTGAAGCTTTCTTT. It encodes CASSLGDRNTEAFF.

This clonotype was detected only a few times. V usage is TRBV12-3 or TRBV12-4 and J usage is TRBJ2-1; 7 bases line up with TRBD2. Unmatched junction bases numbered 15, after V lost 5 bases and J lost 8 bases. This CDR3 region has 16 residues. The DNA of the CDR3 is TGTGCCAGCAGTCCCCGCCTGGGCGGGAGAGGGTATGAGCAGTTCTTC. Translating gives CASSPRLGGRGYEQFF.

A few counts support this clonotype. The V gene is TRBV29-1, the J gene TRBJ1-1; D not certain. Trimming removed 7 bases at V and 1 base at J, with 19 bases between. The CDR3 contains 15 residues. CDR1 is SQVTM and CDR2 is ANQGSEA in the germline V gene. CDR3 in amino acids: CSGAEAMRANTEAFF. In DNA, the CDR3 is TGCAGCGGCGCGGAGGCAATGCGGGCGAACACTGAAGCTTTCTTT.

This clonotype appeared many times. The chain uses TRBV6-4 and TRBJ2-1; 9 positions match TRBD2. The CDR3 is 16 residues long. Germline loops: CDR1 MRHNA, CDR2 SNTAGT. After removal of 0 bases from V and 4 bases from J, the junction contained 4 bases not matched to a gene. The chain's CDR3 is CASSDSLTSGYNEQFF. CDR3 in DNA: TGTGCCAGCAGTGACTCTTTGACTAGCGGATACAATGAGCAGTTCTTC.

This clonotype has only a few counts. The rearrangement links TRBV27 to TRBJ2-3, with 12 bases that match TRBD2. With V trimmed by 6 bases and J by 3 bases, 10 bases remained unmatched. CDR1 and CDR2 from the germline V gene are MNHEY and SMNVEV (reference sequence). The CDR3 loop spans 17 amino acids. The CDR3 reads CASSPWTSGKGTDTQYF. CDR3 DNA sequence: TGTGCCAGCAGCCCTTGGACTAGCGGGAAGGGAACAGATACGCAGTATTTT.

J is TRBJ2-3 and V is TRBV27; D perhaps matches TRBD2 (6 bases). Trimming took 6 bases from V and 8 from J, leaving 21 bases between them. CDR1 and CDR2 from the germline V gene are MNHEY and SMNVEV (reference sequence). The CDR3 contains 15 residues. This CDR3 is CASSQVNQGGGTQYF. CDR3 DNA: TGTGCCAGCAGCCAAGTGAACCAGGGAGGTGGTACGCAGTATTTT.

A few counts support this clonotype. The chain joins TRBV6-1 to TRBJ1-1; tentative D call: TRBD1 (6 bases). Germline CDR1 is MNHNS and CDR2 is SASEGT. This CDR3 contains 13 residues. Between the trimmed V and J ends, which lost 10 bases and 1 base, there was a span of 13 bases. The CDR3 coding sequence is TGTGCCACCTACAGGGTGGGGAACACTGAAGCTTTCTTT. Protein: CATYRVGNTEAFF.

V gene TRBV12-3 or TRBV12-4 combines with J gene TRBJ1-1; TRBD1 matches at 7 bases. The CDR3 extends over 13 amino acids. J was trimmed by 8 bases and V by 2 bases; bases with no gene match: 5. CDR3 in amino acids: CASSLPGTVEAFF. CDR3 in DNA: TGTGCCAGCAGTTTACCCGGGACAGTAGAAGCTTTCTTT.

The V call is TRBV7-2, the J call TRBJ2-7; perhaps TRBD1 as D (6 bases). The CDR3 length is 15 residues. Trimming took 5 bases from V and 5 from J, leaving 19 bases between them. CDR1 and CDR2 from the germline V gene are SGHTA and FQGNSA. In DNA, the CDR3 is TGTGCCAGCAGCCAGAGCCCCGGGACATTCCACGAGCAGTACTTC. It yields the protein CASSQSPGTFHEQYF.

The CDR3 loop is CASLSGTSGRDLYNEQFF. DNA of the CDR3: TGCGCCAGCCTTTCCGGGACTAGCGGGAGAGACCTCTACAATGAGCAGTTCTTC. The chain is built from TRBV10-2 and TRBJ2-1; 14 bases map to TRBD2. Germline assignment: CDR1 WSHSY and CDR2 SAAADI. The CDR3 is 18 residues long. The V gene end was trimmed by 8 bases and the J gene end by 3 bases; junction bases not matched to a gene: 12.

This clonotype was counted only a few times. The chain joins TRBV7-2 to TRBJ1-1; no reliable D call. The CDR3 totals 15 residues. Trimming left V 5 bases short and J 5 bases short, with 18 bases between. Germline V gene lookup returns CDR1 SGHTA and CDR2 FQGNSA. The CDR3 protein is CASSPQSGIGTEAFF. CDR3 nucleotide sequence: TGTGCCAGCAGCCCCCAATCGGGGATCGGGACTGAAGCTTTCTTT.

There are a few counts of this clonotype. This chain uses TRBV25-1 with TRBJ1-2; weak D call: TRBD1 (6 bases). Germline V gene sequence: CDR1 MGHDK, CDR2 SYGVNS. V dropped 2 bases and J dropped 3 bases, with 10 bases sitting between them. The CDR3 has 14 amino acids. CDR3: CASSEGGADYGYTF. CDR3 DNA: TGTGCCAGCAGTGAAGGGGGCGCAGACTATGGCTACACCTTC.